Each of the 26 T cell receptor beta chains below was sequenced from the same sample in a study of vaccination effects on CD4 cells after COVID-19. Their recognized antigens are unknown. The assay was immunoSEQ multiplex PCR, and TCRdb's table has in-frame clones only and misses some. This sample has tens of thousands of clones; over 60% occur once, and the top ten carry 5%. Antigen-specific CD4+ T cells expanded by the ViraFEST assay with viral peptide pools were then sequenced. Cultured cells yielded isolated CD4+ T cells after nine to ten days. By PCR, the person was confirmed to have had SARS-CoV-2 infection between March and December 2020. Sequenced here: CD4+ T cells from PBMCs cultured with HIV peptides, sampled before COVID-19 vaccination. This sample's subset: HIV-1 Nef peptide pool negative control/reference culture. The receptors here all came from a human donor who had a prior SARS-CoV-2 infection.

The chain employs TRBV18 and TRBJ1-2; no clear D. From germline, CDR1 is KGHSH and CDR2 LQKENI. V was trimmed by 0 bases and J by 4 bases, leaving 6 bases between them. The CDR3 extends over 13 amino acids. Written as DNA, the CDR3 is TGTGCCAGCTCACCACCCTCGGCCTATGGCTACACCTTC. This encodes CASSPPSAYGYTF.

The V gene is TRBV19, the J gene TRBJ1-2; D possibly corresponds to TRBD1 (6 bases). CDR1 is LNHDA and CDR2 is SQIVND in the germline V gene (reference sequence). With 6 bases removed from V and 8 bases from J, the gap between germline ends came to 22 bases. The CDR3 contains 15 residues. The CDR3, as DNA: TGTGCCAGTAGCTTGCAACCGGGACACGTAACGGGCTACACCTTC. Protein product: CASSLQPGHVTGYTF.

The rearrangement links TRBV5-4 to TRBJ1-5, with D possibly matching TRBD1 (5 bases). Germline CDR1 reads SGHNT; CDR2 reads YYREEE (reference sequence). V lost 2 bases and J lost 5, with 5 bases in between. This CDR3 region has 12 residues. CDR3 nucleotides: TGTGCCAGCAGCTTAGGGGATCAGCCCCAGCATTTT. Translated: CASSLGDQPQHF.

Details on this clone: Within the sample, other DNA sequences also encode this same CDR3. This rearrangement joins TRBV5-4 to TRBJ2-7, with 7 bases fitting TRBD1. CDR3 length equals 12 residues. With 4 bases clipped from V and 3 bases from J, the junction kept 1 base outside the gene matches. CDR1 is SGHNT and CDR2 is YYREEE in the germline V gene (reference sequence). Here the CDR3 reads CASSRDSYEQYF. Here the CDR3 DNA reads TGTGCCAGCAGCAGGGACAGCTACGAGCAGTACTTC.

This chain connects TRBV11-1 to TRBJ2-7, with a tentative D call TRBD2 (5 bases). The CDR3 spans 15 residues. Germline lookup yields CDR1 SGHAT and CDR2 FQDESV (reference sequence). Trimming cost V 1 base and J 0 bases, with 10 bases left between them. The CDR3 is CASSLGLTTSYEQYF. The CDR3 region has the DNA TGTGCCAGCAGCTTAGGTCTGACTACCTCCTACGAGCAGTACTTC.

The V call is TRBV7-3, the J call TRBJ2-3, with TRBD2 as a possible D gene (5 bases). Deletions cut 5 bases from V and 4 bases from J, with 13 bases between. This CDR3 contains 14 residues. CDR1 and CDR2 from the germline V gene are SGHTA and FQGTGA. The CDR3 sequence is CASSPPGGADTQYF. Here the CDR3 DNA reads TGTGCCAGCAGCCCCCCCGGAGGAGCAGATACGCAGTATTTT. The entire variable domain, with the rest obtained from reference TRBV7-3 and TRBJ2-3, is as follows: GAGVSQTPSNKVTEKGKYVELRCDPISGHTALYWYRQSLGQGPEFLIYFQGTGAADDSGLPNDRFFAVRPEGSVSTLKIQRTERGDSAVYLCASSPPGGADTQYFGPGTRLTVL.

The gene calls are TRBV7-9 and TRBJ2-1; 7 nucleotides align to TRBD2. V dropped 1 base and J dropped 0; count of bases not matched to a gene: 6. The CDR3 has 17 amino acids. Germline CDR1 SEHNR, CDR2 FQNEAQ (reference sequence). CDR3 in amino acids: CASSLGAGVSSYNEQFF. The CDR3 bases are TGTGCCAGCAGCTTAGGTGCGGGGGTAAGCTCCTACAATGAGCAGTTCTTC.

This chain connects TRBV7-2 to TRBJ1-4, with 8 bases matching TRBD1. Germline V gives CDR1 SGHTA, CDR2 FQGNSA. V gave up 5 bases and J gave up 3 bases; unmatched junction bases: 11. This CDR3 spans 17 amino acids. CDR3 amino acids: CASSARTGRAANEKLFF. In nucleotides, the CDR3 is TGTGCCAGCAGCGCCCGGACAGGGCGCGCTGCTAATGAAAAACTGTTTTTT.

The chain is built from TRBV5-1 and TRBJ1-5; possibly TRBD1 for D (5 bases). CDR3 length: 16 residues. Germline V gene lookup returns CDR1 SGHRS and CDR2 YFSETQ. The V gene lost 4 bases and the J gene lost 4 bases, with 18 bases spanning the gap. The CDR3 DNA reads as TGCGCCAGCAGCCCGGGGGTCTTCGACAGTAATCAGCCCCAGCATTTT. This translates into CASSPGVFDSNQPQHF. The full variable domain, in which reference TRBV5-1 and TRBJ1-5 provide the parts outside the CDR3, is KAGVTQTPRYLIKTRGQQVTLSCSPISGHRSVSWYQQTPGQGLQFLFEYFSETQRNKGNFPGRFSGRQFSNSRSEMNVSTLELGDSALYLCASSPGVFDSNQPQHFGDGTRLSIL.

J is TRBJ1-3 and V is TRBV15, with 8 bases aligning to TRBD1. This CDR3 comprises 15 residues. Germline V gene sequence: CDR1 LNHNV, CDR2 YYDKDF (reference sequence). Germline trimming cut 4 bases from V and 0 bases from J; bases unmatched to any gene: 2. CDR3 DNA: TGTGCCACCAGCAAGGGACAGGACTCTGGAAACACCATATATTTT. Protein: CATSKGQDSGNTIYF.

V and J are TRBV28 and TRBJ2-1; 9 nucleotides align to TRBD2. Germline V gene sequence: CDR1 MDHEN, CDR2 SYDVKM. Germline trimming cut 3 bases from V and 10 bases from J; bases unmatched to any gene: 13. This CDR3 contains 16 residues. CDR3 in DNA: TGTGCCAGCAGTTTGGCTGGGGCTAGCGGGGTATTAGAGCAGTTCTTC. Amino acid sequence: CASSLAGASGVLEQFF.

This clone was found once. In the same sample, other DNA sequences code for this CDR3. The rearrangement joins TRBV12-3 or TRBV12-4 to TRBJ2-1; D is unclear. V was trimmed by 3 bases and J by 1 base, leaving 1 base between them. The CDR3 is 12 amino acids. The CDR3 spells CASSFSYNEQFF. The CDR3 DNA sequence: TGTGCCAGCAGTTTTTCCTACAATGAGCAGTTCTTC.

This sequence joins TRBV7-3 and TRBJ2-1; 12 bases are a match to TRBD2. J gave up 4 bases and V 5 bases, and 3 bases lay outside the gene matches. This CDR3 contains 15 residues. In germline, CDR1 is SGHTA, CDR2 FQGTGA. CDR3 DNA sequence: TGTGCCAGCAGCGCGACTAGCGGGGGATACAATGAGCAGTTCTTC. Protein product: CASSATSGGYNEQFF.

The chain employs TRBV24-1 and TRBJ1-2; D perhaps matches TRBD1 (5 bases). Deletions cut 4 bases from V and 4 bases from J, with 12 bases between. The V gene's germline CDR1 is KGHDR and CDR2 SFDVKD. CDR3 length equals 14 residues. CDR3 DNA sequence: TGTGCCACCAGTGAATTTGGGGCGGGCTATGGCTACACCTTC. As protein: CATSEFGAGYGYTF.

This clone occurred a few times. This chain connects TRBV12-3 or TRBV12-4 to TRBJ2-7, with D unresolved. Trimming removed 2 bases at V and 5 bases at J, with 10 bases between. The CDR3 has 13 amino acids. The CDR3 here is CASSLLGNNEQYF. The CDR3, as DNA: TGTGCCAGCAGTTTACTAGGGAATAACGAGCAGTACTTC.

The gene calls are TRBV30 and TRBJ2-7, with 10 bases aligning to TRBD2. Trimming at V came to 3 bases and at J to 3 bases, leaving 8 bases not matched to a gene. Germline values: CDR1 GTSNPN, CDR2 SVGIG (reference sequence). CDR3 length: 15 residues. The CDR3 protein is CAWRWGSSGSYEQYF. The DNA for the CDR3 is TGTGCCTGGAGGTGGGGGTCTAGCGGGAGCTACGAGCAGTACTTC. The variable domain in full, with the rest retrieved from reference TRBV30 and TRBJ2-7, is SQTIHQWPATLVQPVGSPLSLECTVEGTSNPNLYWYRQAAGRGLQLLFYSVGIGQISSEVPQNLSASRPQDRQFILSSKKLLLSDSGFYLCAWRWGSSGSYEQYFGPGTRLTVT.

This clone was observed a few times. The CDR3 DNA reads as TGTGCCAGCAGCCCAGGGGGGCTAGAAGAGACCCAGTACTTC. As protein: CASSPGGLEETQYF. The chain uses TRBV14 and TRBJ2-5, with D perhaps matching TRBD1 (7 bases). CDR1 and CDR2 (germline): SGHDN, FVKESK. The CDR3 loop spans 14 amino acids. Between the trimmed V and J ends, which lost 4 bases and 3 bases, there was a span of 12 bases.

This clone has only a few counts. The chain uses TRBV3-1 (or the pseudogene TRBV3-2) and TRBJ2-1, with 7 nucleotides matching TRBD1. V lost 4 bases and J lost 12; bases outside the gene matches: 9. This CDR3 spans 13 amino acids. From germline, CDR1 is LGHDT and CDR2 YNNKEL (reference sequence). The CDR3: CASSRDSQQGQFF. The CDR3 DNA reads TGTGCCAGCAGCCGGGACAGTCAACAGGGGCAGTTCTTC.

This rearrangement joins TRBV7-8 to TRBJ2-5; no clear D gene. The CDR3 has 13 residues. Germline-derived CDR1 and CDR2 are SGHVS and FQNEAQ. Trimming pared 2 bases from V and 4 bases from J, leaving 8 bases between. DNA of the CDR3: TGTGCCAGCAGCTTATCCGTGGGAGAGACCCAGTACTTC. Its translation: CASSLSVGETQYF.

The rearrangement joins TRBV4-1 to TRBJ1-5, with D maybe TRBD1 (6 bases). Germline CDR1 is MGHRA and CDR2 is YSYEKL. This CDR3 contains 16 residues. Trimming cost V 2 bases and J 7 bases, with 18 bases left between them. The CDR3 DNA is TGCGCCAGCAGCCAACTACCGCCGGGGGCGAGGCAGCCCCAGCATTTT. Protein: CASSQLPPGARQPQHF.

The V call is TRBV6-5, the J call TRBJ2-4, with a possible D match to TRBD1 (5 bases). CDR3 length equals 14 residues. The germline gives CDR1 MNHEY, CDR2 SVGAGI. V lost 4 bases and J 6 bases, leaving 13 bases between the germline ends. CDR3 nucleotide sequence: TGTGCCAGCAGTTCAGGGCTCCTTACAAACATTCAGTACTTC. Translated, it gives CASSSGLLTNIQYF.

V usage is TRBV5-4 and J usage is TRBJ2-2; D is uncertain. V lost 0 bases, J lost 6 bases, and 9 bases lay in between. This CDR3 is 14 amino acids long. Per the germline V gene, CDR1 is SGHNT and CDR2 is YYREEE (reference sequence). CDR3 in amino acids: CASSLVGYAGELFF. CDR3 nucleotide sequence: TGTGCCAGCAGCTTGGTGGGATATGCCGGGGAGCTGTTTTTT.

This rearrangement joins TRBV7-2 to TRBJ2-5, with 7 bases identical to TRBD2. Trimming at V came to 4 bases and at J to 5 bases, leaving 13 bases not matched to a gene. The CDR3 has 16 residues. Germline values: CDR1 SGHTA, CDR2 FQGNSA. CDR3 residues: CASSSAPSGPGETQYF. The CDR3, as DNA: TGTGCCAGCAGCTCCGCCCCTAGCGGTCCGGGGGAGACCCAGTACTTC.

This chain joins TRBV6-5 and TRBJ2-3; D may be TRBD2 (5 bases). The CDR3 contains 14 residues. Germline V CDR1 and CDR2: MNHEY, SVGAGI. V was cut by 2 bases and J by 0 bases, with 6 bases left in between. The CDR3 sequence: CASSYLASTDTQYF. In nucleotides, the CDR3 is TGTGCCAGCAGTTACCTAGCTAGCACAGATACGCAGTATTTT.

This chain uses TRBV6-6 with TRBJ1-5; TRBD1 aligns across 7 bases. This CDR3 comprises 16 residues. Germline trimming cut 4 bases from V and 0 bases from J; bases unmatched to any gene: 6. Germline lookup yields CDR1 MNHNY and CDR2 SVGAGI (reference sequence). The chain's CDR3 is CASSWLTGYSNQPQHF. The CDR3 bases are TGTGCCAGCAGTTGGCTGACAGGGTATAGCAATCAGCCCCAGCATTTT.

The chain combines TRBV11-2 with TRBJ2-1; D remains ambiguous. Trimming stripped 5 bases from V and 2 bases from J, with 10 bases between. The CDR3 loop spans 14 amino acids. Germline V gives CDR1 SGHAT, CDR2 FQNNGV. The DNA of the CDR3 is TGTGCCAGCAGCGCGCGACCCGCCTACAATGAGCAGTTCTTC. Its protein is CASSARPAYNEQFF.